This is a list of T cell receptor beta chains from one sample in a study of a mutant IDH1 vaccine in newly diagnosed glioma. Their cognate antigens are unknown. Assay used: immunoSEQ multiplex PCR; TCRdb lists only in-frame clones, some missing. The sample includes about 47,000 clones, 85% to 90% of them seen just once. The source material was PBMCs, sampled from a glioma patient whose treatment included an IDH1 peptide vaccine. The receptor set was obtained from a woman aged 40 to 49 with glioma. Each CDR3 is given with its conserved first and last residue. The order of the fields is V gene, J gene, clone size, D gene, CDR3 protein, CDR3 DNA. D genes are given only for firm matches. The size field is filled for only some rows; it gives once, few, many or a size class.

>TRBV4-2|TRBJ2-7|-|-
CASSQDPDGPHYEQYF
TGTGCCAGCAGCCAAGACCCGGACGGGCCCCACTACGAGCAGTACTTC
>TRBV4-3|TRBJ2-1|-|TRBD2
CASSQLRGGVNEQFF
TGCGCCAGCAGCCAACTCCGGGGGGGCGTGAATGAGCAGTTCTTC
>TRBV13|TRBJ1-1|-|TRBD1
CASSPAGQGYTEAFF
TGTGCCAGCAGCCCGGCGGGACAGGGTTACACTGAAGCTTTCTTT
>TRBV7-3|TRBJ2-5|-|-
CASSPLGGGYGTQYF
TGTGCCAGCAGCCCCTTGGGAGGGGGTTATGGGACCCAGTACTTC
>TRBV5-1|TRBJ2-3|-|-
CASSLVGGPDTQYF
TGCGCCAGCAGCTTGGTGGGTGGCCCTGATACGCAGTATTTT
>TRBV30|TRBJ2-7|-|-
CAWSPGLDEQYF
TGTGCCTGGAGTCCGGGGTTAGACGAGCAGTACTTC
>TRBV7-9|TRBJ2-7|-|-
CASSLGRGLNEQYF
TGTGCCAGCAGCTTAGGTCGGGGTTTGAACGAGCAGTACTTC
>TRBV7-6|TRBJ2-7|-|TRBD2
CASSLGTSPVGEQYF
TGTGCCAGCAGCTTAGGGACTAGCCCGGTGGGCGAGCAGTACTTC
>TRBV29-1|TRBJ2-7|-|-
CSVEEGTYEQYF
TGCAGCGTTGAAGAGGGGACCTACGAGCAGTACTTC
>TRBV19|TRBJ2-1|-|TRBD2
CASSIDTSGTEEQFF
TGTGCCAGTAGTATAGATACTAGCGGGACGGAAGAGCAGTTCTTC
>TRBV19|TRBJ1-3|-|-
CASSMGAPDSSGNTIYF
TGTGCCAGTAGTATGGGGGCCCCGGACAGCAGTGGAAACACCATATATTTT
>TRBV5-4|TRBJ2-7|-|TRBD2
CASRKGLAGDEQYF
TGTGCCAGCAGGAAGGGACTAGCGGGAGACGAGCAGTACTTC
>TRBV7-9|TRBJ2-7|-|TRBD1
CASSQEGQGIPLYYYEQYF
TGTGCCAGCAGCCAGGAGGGACAGGGGATCCCCCTTTACTACTACGAGCAGTACTTC
>TRBV19|TRBJ2-7|-|-
CASSIPGQGRYEQYF
TGTGCCAGTAGTATCCCCGGGCAGGGGAGATACGAGCAGTACTTC
>TRBV4-1|TRBJ2-3|once|-
CASSQSTGLGTDTQYF
TGCGCCAGCAGCCAGTCCACAGGGTTGGGGACAGATACGCAGTATTTT
>TRBV19|TRBJ1-2|-|-
CASSILGGFGNGYTF
TGTGCCAGTAGTATTCTGGGGGGTTTCGGGAATGGCTACACCTTC
>TRBV6-5|TRBJ2-7|-|TRBD1
CASSYAGGVLYEQYF
TGTGCCAGCAGTTACGCAGGGGGCGTCCTCTACGAGCAGTACTTC
>TRBV9|TRBJ1-2|-|-
CASSAGDRRRIDGYTF
TGTGCCAGCAGCGCCGGTGACAGGAGAAGAATTGATGGCTACACCTTC
>TRBV19|TRBJ1-3|-|TRBD1
CASKGQGATRARNTIYF
TGTGCCAGTAAGGGACAGGGGGCGACCAGAGCGCGGAACACCATATATTTT
>TRBV5-1|TRBJ1-2|-|-
CASSLGPPRRGYTF
TGCGCCAGCAGCTTGGGCCCACCAAGGCGGGGCTACACCTTC
>TRBV19|TRBJ1-1|-|TRBD1
CASSNSDRPNTEAFF
TGTGCCAGTAGTAATTCGGACAGGCCTAACACTGAAGCTTTCTTT
>TRBV7-2|TRBJ2-2|-|-
CASSLGGVETGELFF
TGTGCCAGCAGCTTAGGGGGGGTAGAGACCGGGGAGCTGTTTTTT
>TRBV25-1|TRBJ1-4|-|TRBD1
CASSSRDSNEKLFF
TGTGCCAGCAGTAGCCGGGACAGCAATGAAAAACTGTTTTTT
>TRBV7-9|TRBJ1-2|-|TRBD1
CASSLGTGGSVGYTF
TGTGCCAGCAGCTTAGGGACAGGGGGGAGTGTTGGCTACACCTTC
>TRBV5-4|TRBJ1-1|-|-
CASSLRQNTEAFF
TGTGCCAGCAGCCTGCGGCAGAACACTGAAGCTTTCTTT
>TRBV10-3|TRBJ2-1|-|TRBD2
CAISAGLAEIYNEQFF
TGTGCCATCAGCGCGGGACTAGCGGAGATCTACAATGAGCAGTTCTTC
>TRBV5-5|TRBJ1-5|-|-
CASSLAGIDQPQHF
TGTGCCAGCAGCTTGGCAGGGATCGATCAGCCCCAGCATTTT
>TRBV7-9|TRBJ1-6|-|TRBD1
CASSQGQGFYNSPLHF
TGTGCCAGCAGCCAGGGACAGGGGTTTTATAATTCACCCCTCCACTTT
>TRBV7-9|TRBJ2-7|-|TRBD1
CASSATTIQGATGEQYF
TGTGCCAGCAGCGCAACGACCATACAGGGGGCGACGGGAGAGCAGTACTTC
>TRBV29-1|TRBJ2-7|once|TRBD2
CSALLGPGGKQYF
TGCAGCGCCCTGCTAGGTCCGGGAGGGAAGCAGTACTTC
>TRBV2|TRBJ1-3|-|-
CASSEGNTIYF
TGTGCCAGCAGTGAAGGAAACACCATATATTTT
>TRBV2|TRBJ2-5|-|-
CASSYTGPMKTQYF
TGTGCCAGCAGTTATACAGGTCCAATGAAGACCCAGTACTTC
>TRBV6-5|TRBJ2-5|-|-
CASSYLAGYETQYF
TGTGCCAGCAGTTACTTGGCGGGTTACGAGACCCAGTACTTC
>TRBV5-6|TRBJ1-6|-|-
CASSFLGGGSPLHF
TGTGCCAGCAGCTTCCTAGGGGGGGGTTCACCCCTCCACTTT
>TRBV18|TRBJ1-5|-|TRBD1
CASSQNRDSLNQPQHF
TGTGCCAGCTCACAAAACCGGGACAGCCTAAATCAGCCCCAGCATTTT
>TRBV5-1|TRBJ2-7|-|-
CASSRGTRNYEQYF
TGCGCCAGCAGCCGGGGGACGAGGAACTACGAGCAGTACTTC
>TRBV10-2|TRBJ1-2|-|TRBD1
CATGTGPNYGYTF
TGCGCCACCGGGACAGGCCCTAACTATGGCTACACCTTC
>TRBV4-2|TRBJ1-2|-|-
CASSQEARANYGYTF
TGTGCCAGCAGCCAAGAGGCCAGAGCTAACTATGGCTACACCTTC
>TRBV9|TRBJ2-3|-|-
CASSPHGGGWGSTDTQYF
TGTGCCAGCAGCCCCCATGGTGGGGGTTGGGGTAGCACAGATACGCAGTATTTT
>TRBV5-1|TRBJ2-5|once|TRBD1
CASSGTGSETQYF
TGCGCCAGCAGCGGGACAGGGTCCGAGACCCAGTACTTC
>TRBV2|TRBJ1-1|-|-
CASSVLNTEAFF
TGTGCCAGCAGTGTTCTGAACACTGAAGCTTTCTTT
>TRBV11-2|TRBJ2-7|-|TRBD1
CASSYSPGQVYEQYF
TGTGCCAGCAGCTACTCTCCGGGACAGGTCTACGAGCAGTACTTC
>TRBV6-1|TRBJ2-7|-|-
CAIGRAQYF
TGTGCCATTGGGCGGGCGCAGTACTTC
>TRBV10-1|TRBJ2-3|-|TRBD2
CASGSGTSDADTQYF
TGCGCCAGCGGATCCGGGACTAGCGATGCAGATACGCAGTATTTT
>TRBV6-5|TRBJ1-2|-|-
CASRQGDYGYTF
TGTGCCAGCAGACAGGGCGACTATGGCTACACCTTC
>TRBV5-4|TRBJ2-3|once|-
CASRRGDEADTQYF
TGTGCCAGCAGACGGGGAGACGAGGCAGATACGCAGTATTTT
>TRBV6-1|TRBJ2-1|-|-
CASSEASQLAGYNEQFF
TGTGCCAGCAGTGAAGCGTCCCAACTAGCAGGCTACAATGAGCAGTTCTTC